This passage covers 18 T cell receptor beta chains from one sample sequenced in a study of blood T cell repertoires in COVID-19. TCRdb keeps only in-frame clones here, not all; method: immunoSEQ multiplex PCR. The table lists roughly 140,000 clones, 70% to 90% of them singletons, with roughly 8% in the top ten. The sample consisted of peripheral blood. Every receptor here comes from a woman aged 55-69 years with COVID-19, enrolled during active disease.

The CDR3 loop is CASEDSSGANVLTF. CDR3 nucleotides: TGTGCCAGTGAAGATAGCTCTGGGGCCAACGTCCTGACTTTC. The V gene is TRBV5-8, the J gene TRBJ2-6; D gene unclear. The CDR3 spans 14 residues. V was shortened by 8 bases and J by 0 bases, with 9 bases between the two germline ends. Per the germline V gene, CDR1 is SGHTS and CDR2 is YDEGEE.

CDR3: CASRARAYEQYF. Here the CDR3 DNA reads TGTGCCAGCAGGGCGAGGGCCTACGAGCAGTACTTC. V is TRBV6-5 and J is TRBJ2-7; D may be TRBD2 (5 bases). The ends were cut back, 6 bases at V and 2 bases at J, with 8 bases in the middle. The germline V gene encodes CDR1 MNHEY and CDR2 SVGAGI. This CDR3 spans 12 amino acids.

The J gene is TRBJ1-6, the V gene TRBV18; no clear D. Germline CDR1 is KGHSH and CDR2 is LQKENI. Trimming pared 0 bases from V and 7 bases from J, leaving 10 bases between. This CDR3 is built from 15 residues. The CDR3 sequence: CASSPPAGNNSPLHF. The DNA for the CDR3 is TGTGCCAGCTCACCACCAGCGGGGAACAATTCACCCCTCCACTTT.

Concerning this clone: A read error may produce the germline difference seen at one junction end. The chain is built from TRBV6-5 and TRBJ1-6; D unclear. The CDR3 has 13 residues. The germline gives CDR1 MNHEY, CDR2 SVGAGI. The CDR3 is CAISREVNSPLHF. DNA for the CDR3: TGTGCCATCAGTCGGGAGGTTAATTCACCCCTCCACTTT.

This clone was seen only once. This chain connects TRBV4-2 to TRBJ2-2, with 7 nucleotides matching TRBD1. Germline assignment: CDR1 LGHNA and CDR2 YNFKEQ. The V gene end was trimmed by 3 bases and the J gene end by 2 bases; junction bases not matched to a gene: 6. The CDR3 covers 16 residues. CDR3 sequence: CASSQARTGNTGELFF. CDR3 sequence (DNA): TGTGCCAGCAGCCAGGCCCGGACAGGAAACACCGGGGAGCTGTTTTTT.

This clone was counted once. Other DNA sequences of this sample code for an identical CDR3. J is TRBJ2-1 and V is TRBV18; TRBD1 aligns across 9 bases. CDR3 length: 15 amino acids. CDR1 is KGHSH, CDR2 LQKENI, per germline. The ends lost 3 bases at V and 2 bases at J; junction bases unmatched: 2. This CDR3 is CASSPGQGPYNEQFF. The CDR3 DNA reads TGTGCCAGCTCACCGGGACAGGGCCCCTACAATGAGCAGTTCTTC.

The chain employs TRBV11-3 and TRBJ2-5, with a possible D match to TRBD1 (6 bases). V dropped 1 base and J dropped 2 bases, with 11 bases sitting between them. The CDR3 consists of 15 residues. Germline loops: CDR1 SGHNT, CDR2 YENEEA. The CDR3 DNA reads TGTGCCAGCAGCTTAGGGAGGACAGTACAAGAGACCCAGTACTTC. Its protein is CASSLGRTVQETQYF.

The V gene is TRBV21-1, the J gene TRBJ2-5; the D segment call TRBD2 is taken from the table without a DNA check. TRBV21-1 is a recognized pseudogene. The CDR3 has 14 residues. This CDR3 reads CASSRYFSKETQYF. DNA of the CDR3: TGTGCCAGCAGCAGGTACTTCTCAAAAGAGACCCAGTACTTC.

This chain links TRBV2 with TRBJ1-5, with 10 positions matching TRBD1. CDR1 is SNHLY, CDR2 FYNNEI, per germline. The length of the CDR3 is 18 residues. Trimming at V came to 5 bases and at J to 0 bases, leaving 10 bases not matched to a gene. The CDR3 spells CASSSGTGVDYSNQPQHF. In DNA form, the CDR3 reads TGTGCCAGCAGTTCCGGGACAGGGGTCGATTATAGCAATCAGCCCCAGCATTTT.

The chain combines TRBV10-3 with TRBJ1-2; TRBD1 aligns across 9 bases. Germline V gene sequence: CDR1 ENHRY, CDR2 SYGVKD. With 10 bases clipped from V and 2 bases from J, the junction kept 2 bases outside the gene matches. The CDR3 is 12 amino acids. In nucleotides, the CDR3 is TGTGCCACAGGGACAGGGAACTATGGCTACACCTTC. Its translation: CATGTGNYGYTF.

The J gene is TRBJ2-7, the V gene TRBV19, with D maybe TRBD1 (5 bases). The CDR3 sequence is 10 residues long. The germline V gene encodes CDR1 LNHDA and CDR2 SQIVND (reference sequence). V shed 5 bases and J shed 7 bases, with 6 bases lying between them. CDR3 region: CASSGAEQYF. The CDR3, as DNA: TGTGCCAGTAGTGGGGCTGAGCAGTACTTC.

This clone appeared a few times. V and J are TRBV19 and TRBJ2-3; TRBD1 matches at 9 bases. Germline trimming cut 9 bases from V and 2 bases from J; bases unmatched to any gene: 6. Germline CDR1 and CDR2: LNHDA and SQIVND (reference sequence). This CDR3 has 14 residues. CDR3 sequence: CASGQGTYTDTQYF. DNA for the CDR3: TGTGCCAGCGGACAGGGGACGTACACAGATACGCAGTATTTT.

The chain combines TRBV7-2 with TRBJ2-5; 12 nucleotides agree with TRBD2. CDR3 size: 17 residues. V was clipped by 6 bases and J by 3 bases; unmatched bases: 11. Germline V gene lookup returns CDR1 SGHTA and CDR2 FQGNSA. CDR3 coding DNA: TGTGCCAGCAGTTCGGGCCTAGCGGGGGGGCCGGAAGAGACCCAGTACTTC. This translates into CASSSGLAGGPEETQYF. Supplemented by reference TRBV7-2 and TRBJ2-5, the full variable domain reads GAGVSQSPSNKVTEKGKDVELRCDPISGHTALYWYRQSLGQGLEFLIYFQGNSAPDKSGLPSDRFSAERTGGSVSTLTIQRTQQEDSAVYLCASSSGLAGGPEETQYFGPGTRLLVL.

This chain joins TRBV6-6 and TRBJ1-5, with D possibly TRBD1 on 5 matching bases. The germline V gene encodes CDR1 MNHNY and CDR2 SVGAGI (reference sequence). Trimming removed 5 bases from V and 4 bases from J, with 15 bases in between. CDR3 length: 15 residues. CDR3 in DNA: TGTGCCAGCAGTACGGACTCGGGGGAGAATCAGCCCCAGCATTTT. Its protein is CASSTDSGENQPQHF.

The rearrangement links TRBV6-5 to TRBJ2-7, with TRBD1 as a possible D gene (6 bases). This CDR3 region has 12 residues. The V end was cut by 5 bases, the J end by 7 bases, with 12 bases between. Germline-derived CDR1 and CDR2 are MNHEY and SVGAGI. CDR3 sequence reads: CASSNRVGEQYF. CDR3 DNA sequence: TGTGCCAGCAGTAACAGGGTCGGGGAGCAGTACTTC.

The J gene is TRBJ2-1, the V gene TRBV4-1; a weak D match, TRBD2 (6 bases). CDR1 MGHRA and CDR2 YSYEKL come from the germline V gene. The V gene lost 0 bases and the J gene lost 6 bases, with 21 bases spanning the gap. CDR3 length: 18 residues. CDR3 in amino acids: CASSQDWAGLATSNEQFF. The CDR3 nucleotides are TGCGCCAGCAGCCAAGATTGGGCCGGCCTAGCGACCTCCAATGAGCAGTTCTTC.

The V and J genes are TRBV5-4 and TRBJ1-3; 7 bases fit TRBD1. The J segment lost 0 bases and the V segment lost 0 bases, leaving 6 bases of the junction unmatched. The CDR3 has 17 residues. The germline gives CDR1 SGHNT, CDR2 YYREEE (reference sequence). The CDR3 protein is CASSLGGRTGSGNTIYF. The CDR3 coding sequence is TGTGCCAGCAGCTTGGGGGGGAGGACAGGCTCTGGAAACACCATATATTTT. Supplemented by reference TRBV5-4 and TRBJ1-3, the full variable domain reads ETGVTQSPTHLIKTRGQQVTLRCSSQSGHNTVSWYQQALGQGPQFIFQYYREEENGRGNFPPRFSGLQFPNYSSELNVNALELDDSALYLCASSLGGRTGSGNTIYFGEGSWLTVV.

In this sample, this clone turned up a few times. The chain combines TRBV2 with TRBJ2-2; D unresolved. V was clipped by 1 base and J by 2 bases, with 8 bases between them. Germline V gives CDR1 SNHLY, CDR2 FYNNEI. There are 15 residues in the CDR3. The CDR3 region is CASSEVPGNTGELFF. The DNA of the CDR3 is TGTGCCAGCAGTGAAGTACCAGGAAACACCGGGGAGCTGTTTTTT.